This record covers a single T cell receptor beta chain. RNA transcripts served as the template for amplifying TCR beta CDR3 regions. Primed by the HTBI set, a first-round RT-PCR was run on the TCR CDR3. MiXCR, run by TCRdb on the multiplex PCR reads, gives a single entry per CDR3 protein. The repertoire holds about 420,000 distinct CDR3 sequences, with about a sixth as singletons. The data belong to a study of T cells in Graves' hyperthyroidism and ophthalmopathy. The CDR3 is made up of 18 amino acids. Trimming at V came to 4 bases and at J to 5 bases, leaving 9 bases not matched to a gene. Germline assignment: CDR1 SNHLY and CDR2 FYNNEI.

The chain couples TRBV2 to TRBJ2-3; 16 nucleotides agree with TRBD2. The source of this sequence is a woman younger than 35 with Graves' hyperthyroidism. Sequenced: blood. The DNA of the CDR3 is TGTGCCAGCAGTGCCCCCGGGACTAGCGGGAGGGCCCAAGATACGCAGTATTTT. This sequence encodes CASSAPGTSGRAQDTQYF.